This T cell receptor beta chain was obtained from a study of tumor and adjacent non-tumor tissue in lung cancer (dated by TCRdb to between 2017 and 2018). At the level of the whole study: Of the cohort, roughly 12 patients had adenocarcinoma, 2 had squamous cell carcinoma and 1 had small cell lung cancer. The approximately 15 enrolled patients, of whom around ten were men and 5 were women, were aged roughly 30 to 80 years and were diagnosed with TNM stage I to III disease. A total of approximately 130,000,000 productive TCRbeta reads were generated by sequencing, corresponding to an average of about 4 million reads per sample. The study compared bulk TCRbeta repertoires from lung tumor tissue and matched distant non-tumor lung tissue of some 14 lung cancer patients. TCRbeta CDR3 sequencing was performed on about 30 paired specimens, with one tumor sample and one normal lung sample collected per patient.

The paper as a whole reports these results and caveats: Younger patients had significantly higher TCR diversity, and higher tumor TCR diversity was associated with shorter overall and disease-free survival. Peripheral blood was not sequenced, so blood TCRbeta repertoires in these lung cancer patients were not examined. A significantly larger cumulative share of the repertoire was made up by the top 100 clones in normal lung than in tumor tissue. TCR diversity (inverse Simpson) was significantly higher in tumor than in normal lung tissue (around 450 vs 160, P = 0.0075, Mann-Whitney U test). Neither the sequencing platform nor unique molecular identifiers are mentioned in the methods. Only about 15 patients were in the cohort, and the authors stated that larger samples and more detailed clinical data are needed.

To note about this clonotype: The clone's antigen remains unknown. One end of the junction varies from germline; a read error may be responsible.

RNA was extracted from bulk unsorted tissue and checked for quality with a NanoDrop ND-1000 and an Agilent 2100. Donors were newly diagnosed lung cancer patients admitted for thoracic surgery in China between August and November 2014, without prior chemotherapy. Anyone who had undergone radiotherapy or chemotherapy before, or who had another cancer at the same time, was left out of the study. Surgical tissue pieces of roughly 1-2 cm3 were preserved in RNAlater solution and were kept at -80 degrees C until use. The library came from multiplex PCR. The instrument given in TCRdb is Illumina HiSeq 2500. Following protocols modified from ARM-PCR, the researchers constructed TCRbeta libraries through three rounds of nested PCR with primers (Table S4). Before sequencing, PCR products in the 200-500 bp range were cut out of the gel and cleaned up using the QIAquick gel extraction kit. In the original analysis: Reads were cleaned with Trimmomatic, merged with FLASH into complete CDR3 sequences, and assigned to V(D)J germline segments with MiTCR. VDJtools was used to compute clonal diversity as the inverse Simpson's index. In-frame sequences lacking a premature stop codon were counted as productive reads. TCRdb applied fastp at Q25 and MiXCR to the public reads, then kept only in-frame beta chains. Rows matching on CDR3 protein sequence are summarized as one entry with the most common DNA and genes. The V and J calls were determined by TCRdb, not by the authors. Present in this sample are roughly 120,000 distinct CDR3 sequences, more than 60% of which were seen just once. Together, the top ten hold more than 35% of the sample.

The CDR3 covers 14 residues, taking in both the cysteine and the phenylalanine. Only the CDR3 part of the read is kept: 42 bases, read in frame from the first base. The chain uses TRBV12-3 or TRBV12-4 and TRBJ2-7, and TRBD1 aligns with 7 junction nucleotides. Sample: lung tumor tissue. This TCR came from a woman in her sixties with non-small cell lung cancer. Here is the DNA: TGTGTCAGCAGGCTGGGACAGAGCTCCTACGAGCAGTACTTC. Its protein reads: CVSRLGQSSYEQYF.